A selection of T cell receptor beta chains follows, all from one sample in a study of blood T cell repertoires in COVID-19. The data were produced by immunoSEQ multiplex PCR, yet TCRdb's version contains in-frame clones alone and is incomplete. Of 220,000 or so clones in the sample, about 80% were seen once. The specimen sequenced was PBMCs or T cells enriched from blood (not recorded which). Source of these receptors: a woman in her thirties or forties with acute COVID-19. Each CDR3 is given with its conserved first and last residue. Each record gives: D gene, clone size, J gene, V gene, CDR3 protein, CDR3 DNA. A D gene is named only where the DNA matches it firmly. Rows give clone size only sometimes, using once, few, many, or a class for an expanded clone.

d_call: .; clone_size: .; j_call: TRBJ1-6; v_call: TRBV30; cdr3_aa: CAWEGNNSPLHF; cdr3_nt: TGTGCCTGGGAGGGGAACAATTCACCCCTCCACTTT
d_call: .; clone_size: .; j_call: TRBJ2-7; v_call: TRBV19; cdr3_aa: CASSIPGGPVYEQYF; cdr3_nt: TGTGCCAGTAGTATACCGGGGGGCCCCGTCTACGAGCAGTACTTC
d_call: TRBD2; clone_size: .; j_call: TRBJ2-5; v_call: TRBV10-3; cdr3_aa: CAINERELETQYF; cdr3_nt: TGTGCCATCAACGAGCGGGAGTTGGAGACCCAGTACTTC
d_call: .; clone_size: once; j_call: TRBJ2-7; v_call: TRBV9; cdr3_aa: CASSVATASYEQYF; cdr3_nt: TGTGCCAGCAGCGTAGCGACAGCGTCTTACGAGCAGTACTTC
d_call: TRBD1; clone_size: once; j_call: TRBJ1-1; v_call: TRBV4-3; cdr3_aa: CASSQQTGDTEAFF; cdr3_nt: TGCGCCAGCAGCCAACAAACAGGGGACACTGAAGCTTTCTTT
d_call: TRBD1; clone_size: .; j_call: TRBJ2-5; v_call: TRBV11-2; cdr3_aa: CASSFRRDRGETQYF; cdr3_nt: TGTGCCAGCAGCTTCCGCCGGGACAGGGGAGAGACCCAGTACTTC
d_call: TRBD1; clone_size: .; j_call: TRBJ1-4; v_call: TRBV6-1; cdr3_aa: CASSEWPGRDSLFF; cdr3_nt: TGTGCCAGCAGTGAGTGGCCGGGAAGGGACAGTCTGTTTTTT
d_call: .; clone_size: many; j_call: TRBJ2-7; v_call: TRBV12-2; cdr3_aa: CASRLRTGDYEQYF; cdr3_nt: TGTGCAAGTCGCTTAAGGACAGGGGACTACGAGCAGTACTTC
d_call: TRBD1; clone_size: .; j_call: TRBJ1-4; v_call: TRBV7-2; cdr3_aa: CASSLANRGHEKLFF; cdr3_nt: TGTGCCAGCAGCTTGGCCAACAGGGGGCATGAAAAACTGTTTTTT
d_call: TRBD2; clone_size: few; j_call: TRBJ2-7; v_call: TRBV27; cdr3_aa: CASSSIDPGTSLSEQYF; cdr3_nt: TGTGCCAGCAGTTCAATAGATCCCGGGACTAGTCTTAGCGAGCAGTACTTC
d_call: .; clone_size: .; j_call: TRBJ1-5; v_call: TRBV18; cdr3_aa: CASSRSAGTEPQHF; cdr3_nt: TGTGCCAGCTCACGATCCGCGGGCACGGAGCCCCAGCATTTT
d_call: TRBD1; clone_size: .; j_call: TRBJ2-7; v_call: TRBV11-2; cdr3_aa: CASSSQTGGVRF; cdr3_nt: TGTGCCAGCAGCTCCCAGACAGGGGGAGTTCGTTTC
d_call: TRBD2; clone_size: .; j_call: TRBJ2-5; v_call: TRBV9; cdr3_aa: CASSVGTSGSRETQYF; cdr3_nt: TGTGCCAGCAGCGTAGGGACTAGCGGGAGCCGGGAGACCCAGTACTTC
d_call: .; clone_size: few; j_call: TRBJ1-5; v_call: TRBV5-1; cdr3_aa: CASSLMGGDNQPQHF; cdr3_nt: TGCGCCAGCAGCTTGATGGGGGGAGACAATCAGCCCCAGCATTTT
d_call: TRBD2; clone_size: .; j_call: TRBJ2-7; v_call: TRBV4-2; cdr3_aa: CASSKGLRASGSYEQYF; cdr3_nt: TGTGCCAGCAGCAAAGGACTCCGGGCTAGCGGGAGCTACGAGCAGTACTTC
d_call: .; clone_size: .; j_call: TRBJ2-5; v_call: TRBV11-2; cdr3_aa: CASSPWGVSETQYF; cdr3_nt: TGTGCCAGCAGCCCTTGGGGGGTGTCGGAGACCCAGTACTTC
d_call: TRBD1; clone_size: .; j_call: TRBJ1-4; v_call: TRBV2; cdr3_aa: CASSPSTGGAEKLFF; cdr3_nt: TGTGCCAGCAGCCCTTCGACAGGGGGTGCTGAAAAACTGTTTTTT
d_call: .; clone_size: .; j_call: TRBJ2-7; v_call: TRBV5-1; cdr3_aa: CASSFLQGSAYEQYF; cdr3_nt: TGCGCCAGCAGCTTTCTCCAGGGGAGCGCCTACGAGCAGTACTTC
d_call: TRBD2; clone_size: .; j_call: TRBJ2-3; v_call: TRBV27; cdr3_aa: CASSFSGGPQDTQYF; cdr3_nt: TGTGCCAGCAGTTTTTCGGGAGGGCCCCAAGATACGCAGTATTTT
d_call: .; clone_size: once; j_call: TRBJ1-2; v_call: TRBV19; cdr3_aa: CASSIGTILSYGYTF; cdr3_nt: TGTGCCAGTAGTATTGGGACAATCCTTTCGTATGGCTACACCTTC
d_call: TRBD1; clone_size: .; j_call: TRBJ1-2; v_call: TRBV18; cdr3_aa: CASSPTTTGSIYGYTF; cdr3_nt: TGTGCCAGCTCACCTACCACGACAGGGAGCATCTATGGCTACACCTTC
d_call: TRBD1; clone_size: .; j_call: TRBJ1-5; v_call: TRBV2; cdr3_aa: CASSGTGEKQPQHF; cdr3_nt: TGTGCCAGCTCCGGGACAGGGGAGAAACAGCCCCAGCATTTT
d_call: TRBD1; clone_size: few; j_call: TRBJ1-5; v_call: TRBV7-8; cdr3_aa: CASSLEQGRNQPQHF; cdr3_nt: TGTGCCAGCAGCTTAGAACAGGGGCGCAATCAGCCCCAGCATTTT
d_call: .; clone_size: .; j_call: TRBJ1-2; v_call: TRBV7-2; cdr3_aa: CASSSYRVPNYGYTF; cdr3_nt: TGTGCCAGCAGCTCCTACAGAGTCCCTAACTATGGCTACACCTTC
d_call: .; clone_size: .; j_call: TRBJ1-2; v_call: TRBV30; cdr3_aa: CAWSVRDDYGYTF; cdr3_nt: TGTGCCTGGAGTGTACGGGATGACTATGGCTACACCTTC
d_call: .; clone_size: .; j_call: TRBJ1-4; v_call: TRBV5-4; cdr3_aa: CASSPDRNEKLFF; cdr3_nt: TGTGCCAGCAGCCCTGACAGGAATGAAAAACTGTTTTTT
d_call: TRBD1; clone_size: .; j_call: TRBJ1-1; v_call: TRBV7-3; cdr3_aa: CASSPRTGVGYGPNTEAFF; cdr3_nt: TGTGCCAGCAGCCCAAGGACAGGGGTCGGTTATGGGCCCAACACTGAAGCTTTCTTT
d_call: TRBD1; clone_size: .; j_call: TRBJ1-2; v_call: TRBV19; cdr3_aa: CASSITQGAGGYTF; cdr3_nt: TGTGCCAGTAGTATCACACAGGGGGCAGGCGGCTACACCTTC
d_call: TRBD2; clone_size: once; j_call: TRBJ2-3; v_call: TRBV4-1; cdr3_aa: CASSQDLLAGGTDTQYF; cdr3_nt: TGCGCCAGCAGCCAAGATTTACTAGCGGGTGGCACAGATACGCAGTATTTT
d_call: TRBD1; clone_size: .; j_call: TRBJ2-7; v_call: TRBV24-1; cdr3_aa: CATSEKGGQGYEQYF; cdr3_nt: TGTGCCACCAGTGAGAAGGGGGGACAGGGGTACGAGCAGTACTTC
d_call: TRBD1; clone_size: .; j_call: TRBJ2-7; v_call: TRBV18; cdr3_aa: CASSPAGTGKKQYF; cdr3_nt: TGTGCCAGCTCACCTGCCGGGACAGGGAAAAAGCAGTACTTC
d_call: .; clone_size: few; j_call: TRBJ2-7; v_call: TRBV7-6; cdr3_aa: CASSLGGGDEQYF; cdr3_nt: TGTGCCAGCAGCTTAGGCGGGGGCGACGAGCAGTACTTC
d_call: TRBD1; clone_size: .; j_call: TRBJ1-2; v_call: TRBV5-1; cdr3_aa: CASSFATGEGGYTF; cdr3_nt: TGCGCCAGCAGCTTCGCGACAGGGGAGGGTGGCTACACCTTC
d_call: .; clone_size: .; j_call: TRBJ1-1; v_call: TRBV19; cdr3_aa: CASTRYRGGNTEAFF; cdr3_nt: TGTGCCAGTACCCGCTATCGAGGGGGGAACACTGAAGCTTTCTTT
d_call: .; clone_size: many; j_call: TRBJ1-2; v_call: TRBV6-5; cdr3_aa: CASSGTGKWGGYTF; cdr3_nt: TGTGCCAGCAGCGGAACAGGGAAATGGGGTGGCTACACCTTC
d_call: TRBD1; clone_size: .; j_call: TRBJ2-1; v_call: TRBV5-1; cdr3_aa: CASSLGGQGGEQFF; cdr3_nt: TGCGCCAGCAGCTTGGGAGGACAGGGGGGTGAGCAGTTCTTC
d_call: .; clone_size: .; j_call: TRBJ2-5; v_call: TRBV1; cdr3_aa: CTSSQLGLAGLQETQYF; cdr3_nt: TGCACCAGCAGCCAACTTGGACTAGCGGGGCTACAAGAGACCCAGTACTTC
d_call: .; clone_size: .; j_call: TRBJ2-1; v_call: TRBV11-2; cdr3_aa: CASSLDQFQVTTTYNEQFF; cdr3_nt: TGTGCCAGCAGCTTAGATCAATTTCAAGTGACAACAACCTACAATGAGCAGTTCTTC
d_call: TRBD1; clone_size: few; j_call: TRBJ1-2; v_call: TRBV18; cdr3_aa: CASSPKQGGYGYTF; cdr3_nt: TGTGCCAGCTCACCAAAACAGGGGGGCTATGGCTACACCTTC
d_call: TRBD1; clone_size: .; j_call: TRBJ1-6; v_call: TRBV30; cdr3_aa: CAWSETGDGSPLHF; cdr3_nt: TGTGCCTGGAGTGAAACAGGGGACGGGTCACCCCTCCACTTT
d_call: TRBD1; clone_size: .; j_call: TRBJ2-2; v_call: TRBV27; cdr3_aa: CASSPLRGRRTGELFF; cdr3_nt: TGTGCCAGCAGCCCCCTGAGGGGGCGCCGGACCGGGGAGCTGTTTTTT
d_call: TRBD1; clone_size: .; j_call: TRBJ1-4; v_call: TRBV7-9; cdr3_aa: CASNGQANEKLFF; cdr3_nt: TGTGCCAGCAACGGACAGGCTAATGAAAAACTGTTTTTT
d_call: .; clone_size: few; j_call: TRBJ1-1; v_call: TRBV2; cdr3_aa: CASSETWQGYTEAFF; cdr3_nt: TGTGCCAGCAGTGAAACGTGGCAGGGGTACACTGAAGCTTTCTTT
d_call: TRBD1; clone_size: .; j_call: TRBJ1-3; v_call: TRBV5-4; cdr3_aa: CASSSGGTVGNTIYF; cdr3_nt: TGTGCCAGCAGCAGCGGTGGGACAGTCGGAAACACCATATATTTT
d_call: .; clone_size: .; j_call: TRBJ2-1; v_call: TRBV12-2; cdr3_aa: CASRQPPAAAGGYYEQFF; cdr3_nt: TGTGCAAGTCGCCAACCCCCGGCGGCAGCGGGAGGGTACTATGAGCAGTTCTTC
d_call: TRBD1; clone_size: .; j_call: TRBJ2-3; v_call: TRBV29-1; cdr3_aa: CSVEKGASDTQYF; cdr3_nt: TGCAGCGTTGAAAAGGGGGCGTCAGATACGCAGTATTTT
d_call: .; clone_size: .; j_call: TRBJ1-1; v_call: TRBV7-3; cdr3_aa: CASSLTVIAGGEAFF; cdr3_nt: TGTGCCAGCAGCTTAACGGTTATAGCCGGCGGTGAAGCTTTCTTT
d_call: TRBD2; clone_size: .; j_call: TRBJ2-1; v_call: TRBV5-1; cdr3_aa: CASSFASGVLNEQFF; cdr3_nt: TGCGCCAGCAGCTTTGCTAGCGGGGTTCTGAATGAGCAGTTCTTC